This TCR beta chain was captured by sequencing in a study of blood T cell repertoires in COVID-19. Study details: COVID-19 samples, acute and convalescent, were from the United States, Italy and Spain. T cells, B-cell-depleted T cells, or PBMCs supplied cDNA or gDNA.

The table came from immunoSEQ multiplex PCR; TCRdb's copy has only in-frame clones and leaves some out. The sample contains about 68,000 clones, about 89% of which appear only once. The CDR3 extends over 13 amino acids. Looked up from germline, CDR1 is SGHRS and CDR2 is YFSETQ. Germline trimming cut 3 bases from V and 11 bases from J; bases unmatched to any gene: 8. Material: peripheral blood. The genes are TRBV5-1 and TRBJ1-1; 9 positions match TRBD1. The clonotype originates from a man aged 45-60 years with COVID-19, enrolled during active disease. The CDR3 sequence: CASSSGTGRGAFF. The CDR3 DNA follows: TGCGCCAGCAGCTCAGGGACAGGGAGGGGTGCTTTCTTT.